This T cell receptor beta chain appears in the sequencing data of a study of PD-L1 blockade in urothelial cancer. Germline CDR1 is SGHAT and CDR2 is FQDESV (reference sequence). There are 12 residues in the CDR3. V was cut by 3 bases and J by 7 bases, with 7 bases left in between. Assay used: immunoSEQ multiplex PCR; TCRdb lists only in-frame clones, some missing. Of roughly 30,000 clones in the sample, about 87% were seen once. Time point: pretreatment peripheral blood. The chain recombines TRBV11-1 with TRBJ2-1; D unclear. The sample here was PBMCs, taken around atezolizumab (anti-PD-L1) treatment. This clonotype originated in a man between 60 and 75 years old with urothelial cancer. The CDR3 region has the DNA TGTGCCAGCAGCTTGTTCTCGAATGAGCAGTTCTTC. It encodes CASSLFSNEQFF.